Below, 17 T cell receptor beta chains from the same sample are listed, as sequenced in a study of Ad26.COV2.S vaccination and SARS-CoV-2 variants. The treatment was: 15 to 20 received Ad26.COV2.S at low or high dose, single or two shots; about 5 received placebo; per-sample allocation not given. Specimen acquisition occurred on day 63 following the initial vaccine or placebo injection. TCRdb's table, derived via immunoSEQ multiplex PCR, lists solely in-frame clones and lacks some. Counted here are hundreds of thousands of clones, approximately 86% occurring once; the ten biggest clones make up about 11%. Sequencing was performed on peripheral blood, taken in a trial of Ad26.COV2.S vaccine versus placebo. All receptors derive from a person aged 18-60 years who received the Ad26.COV2.S COVID-19 vaccine or a placebo.

This sequence joins TRBV28 and TRBJ2-3; 12 nucleotides align to TRBD2. The CDR3 covers 15 residues. Losses at the gene ends were 5 bases for V and 7 bases for J; bases not matched to a gene: 7. Per germline, CDR1 MDHEN and CDR2 SYDVKM. The CDR3 loop is CASSLPSGRGNTQYF. The CDR3 nucleotides are TGTGCCAGCAGTCTCCCTAGCGGGAGGGGAAATACGCAGTATTTT.

The gene calls are TRBV7-9 and TRBJ2-1; 7 positions agree with TRBD2. Germline V CDR1 and CDR2: SEHNR, FQNEAQ (reference sequence). CDR3 size: 15 residues. The V segment lost 1 base and the J segment 2 bases; nucleotides outside the gene matches: 2. CDR3 in amino acids: CASSLGTSTYNEQFF. The CDR3 DNA is TGTGCCAGCAGCTTAGGGACTAGTACCTACAATGAGCAGTTCTTC.

A word on this clone: Because the CDR3 is missing its conserved closing phenylalanine or tryptophan, this is likely a read error. The CDR3 here is CASSRWEELFL. For the CDR3, the DNA is TGTGCCAGCAGCCGGTGGGAGGAGCTGTTTTTA. The gene calls are TRBV2 and TRBJ2-2; D remains ambiguous. Germline V gene lookup returns CDR1 SNHLY and CDR2 FYNNEI. Trimming pared 6 bases from V and 10 bases from J, leaving 9 bases between. The CDR3 is 11 residues long.

The chain carries TRBV5-4 and TRBJ1-1; 11 nucleotides align to TRBD1. Looked up from germline, CDR1 is SGHNT and CDR2 is YYREEE (reference sequence). After removal of 2 bases from V and 6 bases from J, the junction contained 6 bases not matched to a gene. The length of the CDR3 is 15 residues. CDR3 protein: CASSLSGTGGSEAFF. The CDR3 DNA reads TGTGCCAGCAGCTTATCCGGGACAGGGGGATCTGAAGCTTTCTTT. Based on the CDR3 plus reference TRBV5-4 and TRBJ1-1, the full variable domain is ETGVTQSPTHLIKTRGQQVTLRCSSQSGHNTVSWYQQALGQGPQFIFQYYREEENGRGNFPPRFSGLQFPNYSSELNVNALELDDSALYLCASSLSGTGGSEAFFGQGTRLTVV.

The rearrangement joins TRBV6-2 or TRBV6-3 to TRBJ2-5; no clear D. The CDR3 is 12 amino acids. Germline values: CDR1 MNHEY, CDR2 SVGEGT. V was pared by 5 bases and J by 9 bases, with 13 bases between. The CDR3: CASSNTRWAQYF. DNA for the CDR3: TGTGCCAGCAGTAACACCCGATGGGCCCAGTACTTC.

This clone was picked up one time. J is TRBJ2-3 and V is TRBV29-1, with 9 bases aligning to TRBD2. This CDR3 contains 12 residues. Per the germline V gene, CDR1 is SQVTM and CDR2 is ANQGSEA. The junction had 3 bases not matched to a gene; V was cut back by 6 bases and J by 5 bases. The CDR3 DNA sequence: TGCAGCGTCTTGACTAGCGGAGATACGCAGTATTTT. The encoded protein is CSVLTSGDTQYF.

This chain joins TRBV7-6 and TRBJ1-1, with D uncertain. The germline V gene encodes CDR1 SGHVS and CDR2 FNYEAQ. This CDR3 is built from 14 residues. V lost 5 bases to trimming and J lost 4 bases, with 14 bases between them. The CDR3 DNA reads as TGTGCCAGCAGCCCACCTAGGGTGAGCACTGAAGCTTTCTTT. This sequence encodes CASSPPRVSTEAFF.

This chain uses TRBV28 with TRBJ2-5, with D uncertain. The V and J ends lost 6 bases and 2 bases respectively, with 10 bases between them. Germline V gene sequence: CDR1 MDHEN, CDR2 SYDVKM. This CDR3 spans 13 amino acids. The CDR3 DNA follows: TGTGCCAGCAGCCCTTACTCGCAAGAGACCCAGTACTTC. Translation gives CASSPYSQETQYF.

V gene TRBV19 combines with J gene TRBJ1-5; D is undetermined. This CDR3 is 11 amino acids long. Trimming cost V 0 bases and J 14 bases, with 8 bases left between them. CDR1 is LNHDA, CDR2 SQIVND, per germline (reference sequence). This CDR3 reads CASSIEGYKHF. In nucleotides, the CDR3 is TGTGCCAGTAGTATAGAGGGTTACAAGCATTTT.

In this sample, this clone turned up once. The chain combines TRBV7-2 with TRBJ1-1; D unclear. The germline V gene encodes CDR1 SGHTA and CDR2 FQGNSA. Trimming shortened V by 1 base and J by 0 bases, and 9 bases separated the two germline ends. The CDR3 length is 15 residues. CDR3 coding DNA: TGTGCCAGCAGCTTAGATCCAGGCATGAACACTGAAGCTTTCTTT. Translated, it gives CASSLDPGMNTEAFF.

The chain recombines TRBV25-1 with TRBJ1-5; the D is unclear. The CDR3 sequence is 12 residues long. Germline loops: CDR1 MGHDK, CDR2 SYGVNS. The V end lost 1 base, the J end lost 6 bases, and 4 bases lay between the germline ends. The CDR3 region is CASSEWGQPQHF. CDR3 in DNA: TGTGCCAGCAGTGAATGGGGTCAGCCCCAGCATTTT.

The CDR3 loop is CASSFGQANEKLFF. As DNA, the CDR3 is TGTGCCAGCAGTTTCGGCCAAGCCAATGAAAAACTGTTTTTT. This chain joins TRBV28 and TRBJ1-4; D gene uncertain. V was clipped by 3 bases and J by 5 bases, with 10 bases between them. CDR3 length: 14 residues. Germline CDR1 reads MDHEN; CDR2 reads SYDVKM.

The CDR3: CASSGSGRLTDTQYF. The CDR3 DNA reads as TGTGCCAGCAGCGGTAGCGGGAGGTTAACAGATACGCAGTATTTT. The chain joins TRBV7-3 to TRBJ2-3; 10 nucleotides agree with TRBD2. Germline CDR1 SGHTA, CDR2 FQGTGA. V was clipped by 5 bases and J by 3 bases; unmatched bases: 5. CDR3 length: 15 amino acids.

This clone came up a few times. The V and J genes are TRBV7-2 and TRBJ2-3; D gene unclear. The germline V gene has CDR1 SGHTA and CDR2 FQGNSA. CDR3 length equals 11 residues. Trimming left V 0 bases short and J 5 bases short, with 0 bases between. Here the CDR3 reads CASSLADTQYF. DNA of the CDR3: TGTGCCAGCAGCTTAGCAGATACGCAGTATTTT. Looking up the rest from reference TRBV7-2 and TRBJ2-3 gives the full variable domain: GAGVSQSPSNKVTEKGKDVELRCDPISGHTALYWYRQSLGQGLEFLIYFQGNSAPDKSGLPSDRFSAERTGGSVSTLTIQRTQQEDSAVYLCASSLADTQYFGPGTRLTVL.

V and J are TRBV19 and TRBJ2-7, with D perhaps matching TRBD1 (6 bases). V lost 4 bases and J lost 6, with 13 bases in between. The germline CDR1 and CDR2 sequences are LNHDA and SQIVND (reference sequence). This CDR3 has 13 amino acids. CDR3 nucleotide sequence: TGTGCCAGTAGTAGACCGGACAGTGGCGAGCAGTACTTC. Translated: CASSRPDSGEQYF. The full variable domain, its missing parts supplied by reference TRBV19 and TRBJ2-7, is DGGITQSPKYLFRKEGQNVTLSCEQNLNHDAMYWYRQDPGQGLRLIYYSQIVNDFQKGDIAEGYSVSREKKESFPLTVTSAQKNPTAFYLCASSRPDSGEQYFGPGTRLTVT.

The sample holds one count of this clone. The chain links TRBV6-6 to TRBJ1-1, with 11 bases aligning to TRBD1. Germline V gene data show CDR1 as MNHNY and CDR2 as SVGAGI (reference sequence). J lost 9 bases, V lost 9 bases, and 9 bases had no gene match. The CDR3 is 13 amino acids. The CDR3 protein is CASRSDRGLQAFF. The CDR3 nucleotides are TGTGCCAGTCGATCGGACAGGGGGCTGCAAGCTTTCTTT.

The chain carries TRBV4-1 and TRBJ1-1; D uncertain. The CDR3 has 13 amino acids. Trimming took off 4 bases at V and 1 base at J, with 7 bases between the two ends. Germline V CDR1 and CDR2: MGHRA, YSYEKL. The CDR3 region is CASSPQTNTEAFF. CDR3 bases: TGCGCCAGCAGCCCACAGACGAACACTGAAGCTTTCTTT.